Following are 26 T cell receptor beta chains from one sample sequenced in a study of blood T cell repertoires in COVID-19. Generated by immunoSEQ multiplex PCR, the TCRdb table keeps only in-frame clones and is missing some. In the table there are 300,000 to 350,000 clones, around 83% of which are singletons. The specimen was peripheral blood. These TCRs come from a man aged 25 to 40 with active or convalescent COVID-19.

J is TRBJ2-7 and V is TRBV27, with TRBD2 as a possible D gene (5 bases). The length of the CDR3 is 15 residues. V was pared by 6 bases and J by 2 bases, with 17 bases between. Per germline, CDR1 MNHEY and CDR2 SMNVEV (reference sequence). The DNA for the CDR3 is TGTGCCAGCAGCTTCGGAATAGCGAACCCCTACGAGCAGTACTTC. Amino acid sequence: CASSFGIANPYEQYF.

The rearrangement joins TRBV6-5 to TRBJ2-1; TRBD2 is a possible D gene (5 bases). This CDR3 region has 14 residues. Per germline, CDR1 MNHEY and CDR2 SVGAGI. V shed 4 bases and J shed 8 bases, with 15 bases lying between them. The DNA for the CDR3 is TGTGCCAGCAGTTTTGGGTATCGGGGAGATGAGCAGTTCTTC. Translation: CASSFGYRGDEQFF.

This clone was recorded only once. The V gene is TRBV5-8, the J gene TRBJ2-3; a possible D gene is TRBD1 (5 bases). CDR1 is SGHTS, CDR2 YDEGEE, per germline. This CDR3 comprises 14 residues. The ends were cut back, 2 bases at V and 0 bases at J, with 7 bases in the middle. The CDR3 region is CASSFAGSTDTQYF. The CDR3 DNA is TGTGCCAGCAGCTTTGCAGGGAGCACAGATACGCAGTATTTT.

The chain links TRBV18 to TRBJ1-1; 8 nucleotides match TRBD1. The length of the CDR3 is 17 residues. The germline V gene has CDR1 KGHSH and CDR2 LQKENI. V lost 1 base to trimming and J lost 1 base; unmatched junction nucleotides: 8. The CDR3 spells CASSPRTGHKWNTEAFF. The CDR3 DNA is TGTGCCAGCTCACCACGGACAGGGCATAAGTGGAACACTGAAGCTTTCTTT.

This clone was seen a handful of times. This chain uses TRBV5-6 with TRBJ2-2, with a possible D match to TRBD2 (6 bases). V lost 4 bases and J 9 bases, leaving 10 bases between the germline ends. This CDR3 contains 12 residues. In germline, CDR1 is SGHDT, CDR2 YYEEEE. The CDR3: CASSRGSRELFF. In DNA, the CDR3 is TGTGCCAGCAGCCGGGGGAGCCGGGAGCTGTTTTTT. Filled out from reference TRBV5-6 and TRBJ2-2, the complete variable domain reads DAGVTQSPTHLIKTRGQQVTLRCSPKSGHDTVSWYQQALGQGPQFIFQYYEEEERQRGNFPDRFSGHQFPNYSSELNVNALLLGDSALYLCASSRGSRELFFGEGSRLTVL.

This rearrangement joins TRBV2 to TRBJ2-7; possibly TRBD1 for D (5 bases). Trimming took off 0 bases at V and 5 bases at J, with 11 bases between the two ends. The CDR3 covers 14 residues. Germline CDR1 reads SNHLY; CDR2 reads FYNNEI. The CDR3 protein is CASSEANRLNEQYF. The CDR3 DNA reads as TGTGCCAGCAGTGAAGCGAACAGGCTGAACGAGCAGTACTTC. The variable domain in full, completed from reference TRBV2 and TRBJ2-7, reads EPEVTQTPSHQVTQMGQEVILRCVPISNHLYFYWYRQILGQKVEFLVSFYNNEISEKSEIFDDQFSVERPDGSNFTLKIRSTKLEDSAMYFCASSEANRLNEQYFGPGTRLTVT.

The chain is built from TRBV30 and TRBJ1-2; D not certain. Trimming left V 0 bases short and J 8 bases short, with 19 bases between. Germline V gives CDR1 GTSNPN, CDR2 SVGIG (reference sequence). The CDR3 length is 15 residues. The chain's CDR3 is CAWSVRPGGGQGYTF. CDR3 sequence (DNA): TGTGCCTGGAGTGTACGGCCAGGAGGAGGGCAGGGCTACACCTTC. The entire variable domain, with the rest obtained from reference TRBV30 and TRBJ1-2, is as follows: SQTIHQWPATLVQPVGSPLSLECTVEGTSNPNLYWYRQAAGRGLQLLFYSVGIGQISSEVPQNLSASRPQDRQFILSSKKLLLSDSGFYLCAWSVRPGGGQGYTFGSGTRLTVV.

This clone has more than one count but fewer than ten. J is TRBJ1-1 and V is TRBV28; 12 positions match TRBD1. Trimming at V came to 3 bases and at J to 4 bases, leaving 3 bases not matched to a gene. CDR3 length: 15 residues. Germline V CDR1 and CDR2: MDHEN, SYDVKM. CDR3 sequence: CASSLGGQGATEAFF. The CDR3 DNA reads TGTGCCAGCAGTTTGGGGGGACAGGGGGCCACTGAAGCTTTCTTT.

The chain employs TRBV24-1 and TRBJ1-1; no definite D call. With 7 bases removed from V and 3 bases from J, the gap between germline ends came to 8 bases. The CDR3 covers 12 residues. CDR1 KGHDR and CDR2 SFDVKD come from the germline V gene. This CDR3 is CATRGSYTEAFF. CDR3 coding DNA: TGTGCCACCAGGGGGAGCTACACTGAAGCTTTCTTT.

The chain uses TRBV5-1 and TRBJ2-1; weak D call: TRBD2 (5 bases). The V end was cut by 0 bases, the J end by 3 bases, with 13 bases between. CDR1 and CDR2 (germline): SGHRS, YFSETQ. The CDR3 totals 16 residues. The CDR3 sequence is CASSLVGDSFYNEQFF. The CDR3, as DNA: TGCGCCAGCAGCTTGGTCGGGGATTCGTTCTACAATGAGCAGTTCTTC.

The chain employs TRBV5-1 and TRBJ2-5, with 8 nucleotides matching TRBD1. CDR3 length: 15 amino acids. The germline V gene has CDR1 SGHRS and CDR2 YFSETQ. V shed 6 bases and J 0 bases; nucleotides not matched to a gene: 7. CDR3 sequence: CASTGQGGYQETQYF. In DNA, the CDR3 is TGCGCCAGCACCGGACAGGGTGGGTACCAAGAGACCCAGTACTTC. Together with reference TRBV5-1 and TRBJ2-5, the CDR3 gives the full variable domain: KAGVTQTPRYLIKTRGQQVTLSCSPISGHRSVSWYQQTPGQGLQFLFEYFSETQRNKGNFPGRFSGRQFSNSRSEMNVSTLELGDSALYLCASTGQGGYQETQYFGPGTRLLVL.

The rearrangement links TRBV19 to TRBJ1-4; D gene ambiguous. Trimming left V 3 bases short and J 7 bases short, with 15 bases between. The CDR3 has 15 residues. The germline CDR1 and CDR2 sequences are LNHDA and SQIVND (reference sequence). CDR3 protein: CASSIRVRHAEKLFF. DNA of the CDR3: TGTGCCAGTAGTATTCGAGTCCGCCACGCTGAAAAACTGTTTTTT.

This chain links TRBV9 with TRBJ1-6, with unresolved D. Looked up from germline, CDR1 is SGDLS and CDR2 is YYNGEE. This CDR3 region has 17 residues. V lost 0 bases to trimming and J lost 0 bases, with 10 bases between them. CDR3: CASSVGERSSYNSPLHF. CDR3 bases: TGTGCCAGCAGCGTAGGTGAGAGAAGCTCCTATAATTCACCCCTCCACTTT.

The chain employs TRBV9 and TRBJ2-1, with 10 bases matching TRBD1. Trimming at V came to 0 bases and at J to 3 bases, leaving 3 bases not matched to a gene. CDR1 and CDR2 from the germline V gene are SGDLS and YYNGEE. This CDR3 is built from 16 residues. CDR3 amino acids: CASSVEWTGGYNEQFF. The CDR3 DNA reads as TGTGCCAGCAGCGTAGAATGGACAGGGGGCTACAATGAGCAGTTCTTC.

This clone was seen a few times. The chain links TRBV9 to TRBJ1-6; D not certain. The CDR3 totals 15 residues. The V gene's germline CDR1 is SGDLS and CDR2 YYNGEE. V gave up 0 bases and J gave up 7 bases, with 11 bases separating them. DNA for the CDR3: TGTGCCAGCAGCGTAGGGAGTAGGAAGAATTCACCCCTCCACTTT. It translates to CASSVGSRKNSPLHF. Based on the CDR3 plus reference TRBV9 and TRBJ1-6, the full variable domain is DSGVTQTPKHLITATGQRVTLRCSPRSGDLSVYWYQQSLDQGLQFLIQYYNGEERAKGNILERFSAQQFPDLHSELNLSSLELGDSALYFCASSVGSRKNSPLHFGNGTRLTVT.

The V and J genes are TRBV6-2 or TRBV6-3 and TRBJ1-2; no firm D call. The V end was cut by 6 bases, the J end by 4 bases, with 12 bases between. From germline, CDR1 is MNHEY and CDR2 SVGEGT. The CDR3 has 13 residues. The CDR3 region has the DNA TGTGCCAGCAGCCCTTGGACTTCCTATGGCTACACCTTC. As protein: CASSPWTSYGYTF.

This chain links TRBV9 with TRBJ1-1, with a tentative D call TRBD1 (5 bases). Trimming stripped 0 bases from V and 1 base from J, with 19 bases between. Looked up from germline, CDR1 is SGDLS and CDR2 is YYNGEE. The CDR3 length is 18 residues. The CDR3 DNA sequence: TGTGCCAGCAGCGTAGGGGCCCCGGGGGAGAGGGGGAACACTGAAGCTTTCTTT. It is translated as CASSVGAPGERGNTEAFF.

The chain recombines TRBV3-1 (or the pseudogene TRBV3-2) with TRBJ1-6, with 12 bases aligning to TRBD1. V was clipped by 1 base and J by 10 bases; unmatched bases: 5. There are 16 residues in the CDR3. Germline loops: CDR1 LGHDT, CDR2 YNNKEL (reference sequence). As DNA, the CDR3 is TGTGCCAGCAGCCAAGGGGGGACAGGGGGCGCATCACCCCTCCACTTT. Translation: CASSQGGTGGASPLHF.

Only a few counts were recorded for this clone. The same CDR3 arises from other DNA sequences in this sample as well. V is TRBV4-3 and J is TRBJ1-2; TRBD1 matches 7 bases. After removal of 0 bases from V and 5 bases from J, the junction contained 3 bases not matched to a gene. This CDR3 is built from 14 residues. CDR1 and CDR2 from the germline V gene are LGHNA and YSLEER. The CDR3 region has the DNA TGCGCCAGCAGCCAAGAAGGGACAGCGTATGGCTACACCTTC. This translates into CASSQEGTAYGYTF.

In its sample, this clone was seen many times. The chain uses TRBV19 and TRBJ1-1; D might be TRBD1 (6 bases). The germline V gene encodes CDR1 LNHDA and CDR2 SQIVND (reference sequence). Trimming pared 0 bases from V and 11 bases from J, leaving 10 bases between. The CDR3 length is 12 residues. CDR3 nucleotide sequence: TGTGCCAGTAGTATAGAGCGGGGGCGGGCTTTCTTT. This translates into CASSIERGRAFF.

The chain links TRBV6-2 or TRBV6-3 to TRBJ2-7; D is perhaps TRBD2 (5 bases). Looked up from germline, CDR1 is MNHEY and CDR2 is SVGEGT. The V end lost 5 bases, the J end lost 0 bases, and 8 bases lay between the germline ends. The CDR3 runs to 13 residues. The CDR3 DNA reads as TGTGCCAGCAGTACCGGGAACTCCTACGAGCAGTACTTC. It yields the protein CASSTGNSYEQYF.

V gene TRBV19 combines with J gene TRBJ2-1, with TRBD2 matching over 8 bases. V lost 5 bases to trimming and J lost 7 bases; unmatched junction nucleotides: 10. Germline lookup yields CDR1 LNHDA and CDR2 SQIVND (reference sequence). CDR3 length: 15 residues. In DNA form, the CDR3 reads TGTGCCAGTAGTTTTGGACGGGGGGGCAGGAATGAGCAGTTCTTC. Translating it yields CASSFGRGGRNEQFF. The full variable domain, in which reference TRBV19 and TRBJ2-1 provide the parts outside the CDR3, is DGGITQSPKYLFRKEGQNVTLSCEQNLNHDAMYWYRQDPGQGLRLIYYSQIVNDFQKGDIAEGYSVSREKKESFPLTVTSAQKNPTAFYLCASSFGRGGRNEQFFGPGTRLTVL.

The chain uses TRBV5-6 and TRBJ2-1; D possibly corresponds to TRBD2 (6 bases). CDR3 size: 13 residues. Germline V gene data show CDR1 as SGHDT and CDR2 as YYEEEE. Trimming took 7 bases from V and 5 from J, leaving 13 bases between them. The CDR3 sequence: CASGGAYDNEQFF. CDR3 bases: TGTGCCAGCGGAGGGGCGTACGACAATGAGCAGTTCTTC.

The chain recombines TRBV28 with TRBJ2-1; 8 bases are a match to TRBD2. Germline loops: CDR1 MDHEN, CDR2 SYDVKM. CDR3 length equals 14 residues. Trimming cost V 8 bases and J 4 bases; bases outside gene matches: 7. CDR3 DNA: TGTGCCAGCCGAAGCGGGAGAGAATACAATGAGCAGTTCTTC. Its translation is CASRSGREYNEQFF.

About this clone: A much larger clone sits a single nucleotide away, making a read error possible. This chain joins TRBV4-1 and TRBJ1-5, with 9 positions matching TRBD1. Germline CDR1 reads MGHRA; CDR2 reads YSYEKL. The CDR3 loop spans 16 amino acids. The CDR3 sequence: CARSQPDRGANQPQHF. The DNA of the CDR3 is TGCGCCCGCAGCCAACCCGACAGGGGGGCCAATCAGCCCCAGCATTTT.

V and J are TRBV19 and TRBJ2-1; a possible D gene is TRBD2 (6 bases). Germline lookup yields CDR1 LNHDA and CDR2 SQIVND (reference sequence). CDR3 size: 11 residues. V lost 7 bases and J lost 8, with 9 bases in between. The CDR3 DNA reads as TGTGCCAGTACCGGAGGGTATGAGCAGTTCTTC. Its translation: CASTGGYEQFF.